This T cell receptor beta chain appears in the sequencing data of a study of shared clonotypes between healthy human individuals. Study results and caveats: Generation of non-shared clonotypes was less probable than generation of clonotypes shared by all four donors.

The table came from immunoSEQ multiplex PCR; TCRdb's copy has only in-frame clones and leaves some out. This sample yields fewer than 1.6 million clones, of which approximately 98.5% are seen a single time; roughly 0.36% belongs to the top ten. To note about this clone: Its antigen is as yet unknown.

Among the donors, all were Caucasian adults who lived in Nashville, Tennessee. The authors divided CD4+ cells into CD45RA+ naive and CD45RA-negative memory subsets. Looked up from germline, CDR1 is MNHEY and CDR2 is SMNVEV (reference sequence). Deletions cut 8 bases from V and 0 bases from J, with 14 bases between. The CDR3 is 14 residues long. The chain employs TRBV27 and TRBJ2-7; D is unresolved. This clonotype originated in a man aged 30 to 45 in good health. Sequenced input: naive CD4+ T cells sorted from blood. Documented subset: CD45RA+ positively selected. For the CDR3, the DNA is TGTGCCAGCCAGGTGGAGCCGAGCTCCTACGAGCAGTACTTC. This encodes CASQVEPSSYEQYF.